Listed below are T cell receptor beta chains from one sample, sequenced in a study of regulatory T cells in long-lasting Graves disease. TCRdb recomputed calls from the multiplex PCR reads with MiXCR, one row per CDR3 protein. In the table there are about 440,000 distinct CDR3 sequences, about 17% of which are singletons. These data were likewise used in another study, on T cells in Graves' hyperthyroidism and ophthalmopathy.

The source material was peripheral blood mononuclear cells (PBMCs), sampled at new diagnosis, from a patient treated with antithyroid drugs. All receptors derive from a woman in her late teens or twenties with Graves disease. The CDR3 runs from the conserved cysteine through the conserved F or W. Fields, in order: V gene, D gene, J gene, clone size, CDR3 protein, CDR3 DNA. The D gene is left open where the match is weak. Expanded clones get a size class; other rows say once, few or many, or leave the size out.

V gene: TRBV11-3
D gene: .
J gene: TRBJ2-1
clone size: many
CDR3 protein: CASSLRRATYNEQFF
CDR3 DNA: TGTGCCAGCAGCTTACGGCGGGCTACCTACAATGAGCAGTTCTTC

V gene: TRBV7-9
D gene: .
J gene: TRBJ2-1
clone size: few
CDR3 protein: CASSSRTNYNEQFF
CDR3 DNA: TGTGCCAGCAGCTCCCGGACTAACTACAATGAGCAGTTCTTC

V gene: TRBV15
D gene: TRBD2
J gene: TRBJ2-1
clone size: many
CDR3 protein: CATSRVGLAGGRHFNEQFF
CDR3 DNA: TGTGCCACCAGCAGAGTGGGACTAGCGGGAGGCCGCCACTTCAATGAGCAGTTCTTC

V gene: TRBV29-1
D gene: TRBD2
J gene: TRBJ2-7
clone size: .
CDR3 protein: CSVGRGGAGEQYF
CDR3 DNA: TGCAGCGTTGGCCGGGGGGGGGCTGGCGAGCAGTACTTC

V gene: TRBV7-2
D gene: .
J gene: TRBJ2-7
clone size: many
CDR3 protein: CASSLELVYEQYF
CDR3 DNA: TGTGCCAGCAGCTTAGAACTGGTTTACGAGCAGTACTTC

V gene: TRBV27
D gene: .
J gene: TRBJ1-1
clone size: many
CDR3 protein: CASSRDKMNTEAFF
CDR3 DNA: TGTGCCAGCAGTCGGGACAAGATGAACACTGAAGCTTTCTTT

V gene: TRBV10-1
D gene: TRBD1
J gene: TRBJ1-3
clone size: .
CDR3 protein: CASSPGTGGSGNTIYF
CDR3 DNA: TGCGCCAGCAGTCCCGGGACAGGGGGCTCTGGAAACACCATATATTTT

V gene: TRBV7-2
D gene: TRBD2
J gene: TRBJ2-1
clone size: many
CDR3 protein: CASSLGGTSTNFF
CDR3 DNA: TGTGCCAGCAGCTTAGGAGGGACTAGCACGAATTTCTTC

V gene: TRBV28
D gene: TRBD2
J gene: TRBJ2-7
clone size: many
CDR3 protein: CASTITSGRGSKIYEQYF
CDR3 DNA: TGTGCCAGCACCATAACTAGCGGGAGAGGATCCAAGATCTACGAGCAGTACTTC

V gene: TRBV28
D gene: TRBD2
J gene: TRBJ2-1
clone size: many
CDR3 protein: CASSLSGTSGFYNEQFF
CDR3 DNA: TGTGCCAGCAGTTTATCCGGGACTAGCGGATTCTACAATGAGCAGTTCTTC

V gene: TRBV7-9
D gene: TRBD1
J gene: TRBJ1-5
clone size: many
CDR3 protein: CASSAPDREPQHF
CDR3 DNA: TGTGCCAGCAGCGCCCCGGACAGGGAGCCCCAGCATTTT

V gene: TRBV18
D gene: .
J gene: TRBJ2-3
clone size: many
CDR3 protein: CASRRRAATDTQYF
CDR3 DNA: TGTGCCAGCCGAAGACGAGCCGCCACAGATACGCAGTATTTT

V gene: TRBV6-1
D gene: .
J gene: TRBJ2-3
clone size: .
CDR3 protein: CASSPHSRGQYF
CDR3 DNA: TGTGCCAGCAGCCCTCACTCCCGAGGGCAGTATTTT

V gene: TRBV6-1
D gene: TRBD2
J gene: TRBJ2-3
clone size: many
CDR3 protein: CASRSQGLATDTQYF
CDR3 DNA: TGTGCCAGCAGATCTCAGGGACTAGCCACAGATACGCAGTATTTT

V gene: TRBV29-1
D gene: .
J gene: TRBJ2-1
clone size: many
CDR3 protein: CSVPWSSYNEQFF
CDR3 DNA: TGCAGCGTGCCCTGGAGCTCCTACAATGAGCAGTTCTTC

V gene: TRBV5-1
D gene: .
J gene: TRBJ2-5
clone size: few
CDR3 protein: CASSFRPEETQYF
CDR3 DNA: TGCGCCAGCAGCTTTCGGCCTGAAGAGACCCAGTACTTC

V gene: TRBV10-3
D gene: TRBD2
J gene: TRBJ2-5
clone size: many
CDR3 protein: CAISEPILAPPRETQYF
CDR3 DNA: TGTGCCATCAGTGAGCCTATACTAGCGCCCCCTCGGGAGACCCAGTACTTC

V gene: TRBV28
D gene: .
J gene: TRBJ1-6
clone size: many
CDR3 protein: CASSFRGANSPLHF
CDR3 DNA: TGTGCCAGCAGTTTTCGAGGGGCTAATTCACCCCTCCACTTT

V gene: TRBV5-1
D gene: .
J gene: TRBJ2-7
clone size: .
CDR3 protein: CASSLALGMYEQYF
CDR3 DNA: TGCGCCAGCAGCTTGGCCTTAGGAATGTACGAGCAGTACTTC

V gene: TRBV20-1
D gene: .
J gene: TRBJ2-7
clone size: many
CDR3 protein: CSARWLVYEQYF
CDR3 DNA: TGCAGTGCTAGATGGCTGGTCTACGAGCAGTACTTC

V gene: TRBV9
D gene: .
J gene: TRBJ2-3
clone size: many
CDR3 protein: CASSVQADTQYF
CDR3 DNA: TGTGCCAGCAGCGTCCAAGCCGATACGCAGTATTTT

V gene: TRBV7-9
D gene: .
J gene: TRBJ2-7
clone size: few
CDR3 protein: CASVDRSSYEQYF
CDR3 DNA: TGTGCCAGCGTCGACAGGAGCTCCTACGAGCAGTACTTC

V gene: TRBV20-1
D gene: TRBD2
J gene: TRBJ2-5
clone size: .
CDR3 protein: CSARDPSGTETQYF
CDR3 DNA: TGCAGTGCTAGAGATCCTAGCGGGACAGAGACCCAGTACTTC

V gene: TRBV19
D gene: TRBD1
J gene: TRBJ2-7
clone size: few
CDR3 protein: CASSPSDRGFYEQYF
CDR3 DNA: TGTGCCAGTAGTCCCAGTGACAGGGGGTTCTACGAGCAGTACTTC

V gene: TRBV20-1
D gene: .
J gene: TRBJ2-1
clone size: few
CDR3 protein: CSADGVGNEQFF
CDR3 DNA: TGCAGTGCAGACGGGGTAGGCAATGAGCAGTTCTTC

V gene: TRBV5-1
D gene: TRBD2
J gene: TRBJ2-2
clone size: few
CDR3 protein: CASSWEGSNTGELFF
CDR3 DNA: TGCGCCAGCAGCTGGGAGGGGTCTAACACCGGGGAGCTGTTTTTT

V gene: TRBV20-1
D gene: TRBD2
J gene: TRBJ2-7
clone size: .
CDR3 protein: CSARSGEGLYEQYF
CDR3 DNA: TGCAGTGCTAGGAGCGGGGAAGGCCTCTACGAGCAGTACTTC

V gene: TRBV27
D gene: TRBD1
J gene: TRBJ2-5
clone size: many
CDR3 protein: CASRQTGGFSETQYF
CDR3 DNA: TGTGCCAGCAGACAGACAGGGGGCTTTTCAGAGACCCAGTACTTC

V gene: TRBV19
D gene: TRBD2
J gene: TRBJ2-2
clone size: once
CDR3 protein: CASTGTSGRVSTGELFF
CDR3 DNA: TGTGCCAGTACCGGGACTAGCGGGAGGGTGAGCACCGGGGAGCTGTTTTTT

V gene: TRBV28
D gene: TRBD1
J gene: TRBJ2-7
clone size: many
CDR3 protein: CASRGPGQGWGQYF
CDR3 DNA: TGTGCCAGCAGAGGCCCGGGACAGGGGTGGGGGCAGTACTTC

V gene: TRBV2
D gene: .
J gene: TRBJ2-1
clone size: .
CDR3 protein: CASSRGRDEQFF
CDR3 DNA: TGTGCCAGCAGCCGGGGTCGGGATGAGCAGTTCTTC

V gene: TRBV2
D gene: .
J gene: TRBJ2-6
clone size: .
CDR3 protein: CASSVEGSSGANVLTF
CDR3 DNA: TGTGCCAGCAGTGTAGAAGGGAGCTCTGGGGCCAACGTCCTGACTTTC

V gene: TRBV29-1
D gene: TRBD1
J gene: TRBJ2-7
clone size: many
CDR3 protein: CSVPGQFPFEQYF
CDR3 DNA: TGCAGCGTTCCGGGACAGTTTCCCTTCGAGCAGTACTTC

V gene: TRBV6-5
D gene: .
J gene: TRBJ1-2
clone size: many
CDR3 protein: CASSYSEGYGYTF
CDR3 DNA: TGTGCCAGCAGTTACTCGGAGGGTTATGGCTACACCTTC

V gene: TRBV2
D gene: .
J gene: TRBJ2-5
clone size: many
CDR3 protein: CASSEKRNSKTQYF
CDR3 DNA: TGTGCCAGCAGTGAAAAGAGGAACTCCAAGACCCAGTACTTC

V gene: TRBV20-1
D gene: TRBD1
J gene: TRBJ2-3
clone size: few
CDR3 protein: CSAQTGQGFTDTQYF
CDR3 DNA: TGCAGTGCCCAGACGGGACAGGGTTTCACAGATACGCAGTATTTT

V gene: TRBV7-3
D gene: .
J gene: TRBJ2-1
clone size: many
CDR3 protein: CASRHLGVGMGEQFF
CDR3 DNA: TGTGCCAGCAGGCATTTGGGGGTAGGGATGGGTGAGCAGTTCTTC

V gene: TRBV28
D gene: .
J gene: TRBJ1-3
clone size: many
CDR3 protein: CASSTDSLSSGNTIYF
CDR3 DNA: TGTGCCAGCAGCACGGACAGTTTGTCCTCTGGAAACACCATATATTTT

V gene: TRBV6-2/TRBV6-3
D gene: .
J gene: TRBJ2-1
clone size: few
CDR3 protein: CASGPNEQFF
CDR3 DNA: TGTGCCAGCGGCCCGAATGAGCAGTTCTTC

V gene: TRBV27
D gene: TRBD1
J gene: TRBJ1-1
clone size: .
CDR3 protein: CASNPRDRGLHTEAFF
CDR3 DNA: TGTGCCAGCAACCCCCGGGACAGGGGGCTCCATACTGAAGCTTTCTTT

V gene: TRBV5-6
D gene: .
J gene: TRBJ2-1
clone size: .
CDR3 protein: CASSPRLGYYNEQFF
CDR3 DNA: TGTGCCAGCAGCCCGAGACTAGGGTACTACAATGAGCAGTTCTTC

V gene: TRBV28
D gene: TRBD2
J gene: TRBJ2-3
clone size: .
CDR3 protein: CASSFLRSGSSF
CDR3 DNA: TGTGCCAGCAGTTTCCTCAGGAGCGGGAGTTCTTTT

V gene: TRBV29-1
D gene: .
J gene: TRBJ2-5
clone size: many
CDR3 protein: CSVVTREQQETQYF
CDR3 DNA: TGCAGCGTTGTCACCCGGGAACAACAAGAGACCCAGTACTTC

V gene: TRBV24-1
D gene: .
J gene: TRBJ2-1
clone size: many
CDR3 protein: CATSDSTRLEAPYNEQFF
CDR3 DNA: TGTGCCACCAGTGATTCAACCCGTCTAGAGGCCCCTTATAATGAGCAGTTCTTC

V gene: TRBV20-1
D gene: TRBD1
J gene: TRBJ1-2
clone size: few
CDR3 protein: CSATGTDGGYTF
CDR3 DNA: TGCAGTGCTACCGGGACAGATGGTGGCTACACCTTC

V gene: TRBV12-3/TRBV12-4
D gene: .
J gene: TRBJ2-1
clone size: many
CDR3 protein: CASSLRGWGNEQFF
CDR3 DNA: TGTGCCAGCAGTTTAAGGGGGTGGGGGAATGAGCAGTTCTTC

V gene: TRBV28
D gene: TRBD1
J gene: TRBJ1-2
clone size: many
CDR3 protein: CASSERGTGSFGYTF
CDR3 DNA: TGTGCCAGCAGCGAAAGGGGGACAGGGAGTTTTGGCTACACCTTC

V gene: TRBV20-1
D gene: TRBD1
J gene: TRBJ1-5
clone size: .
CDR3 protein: CSARPGQGIGQPQHF
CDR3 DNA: TGCAGTGCTAGACCCGGACAGGGAATAGGTCAGCCCCAGCATTTT

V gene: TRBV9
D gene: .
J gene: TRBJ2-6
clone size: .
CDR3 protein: CASSATGRAGANVLTF
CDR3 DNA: TGTGCCAGCAGCGCTACAGGCCGGGCTGGGGCCAACGTCCTGACTTTC

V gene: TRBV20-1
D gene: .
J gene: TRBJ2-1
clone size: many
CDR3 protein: CSATSPPNEQFF
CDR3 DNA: TGCAGTGCTACTAGCCCTCCTAATGAGCAGTTCTTC

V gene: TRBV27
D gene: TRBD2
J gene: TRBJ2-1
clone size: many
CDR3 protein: CASSLAGGEQFF
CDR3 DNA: TGTGCCAGCAGTTTAGCGGGGGGTGAGCAGTTCTTC

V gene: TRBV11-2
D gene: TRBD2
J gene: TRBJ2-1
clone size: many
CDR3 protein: CASSLVVSGRARDEQFF
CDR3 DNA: TGTGCCAGCAGCTTAGTAGTCAGCGGGAGGGCCCGGGATGAGCAGTTCTTC

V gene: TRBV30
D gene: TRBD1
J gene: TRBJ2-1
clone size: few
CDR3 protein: CAWSEGTGVYNEQFF
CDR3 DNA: TGTGCCTGGAGTGAGGGGACAGGGGTATACAATGAGCAGTTCTTC

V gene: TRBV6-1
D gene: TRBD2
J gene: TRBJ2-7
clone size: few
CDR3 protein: CASSSRGGERTYEQYF
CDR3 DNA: TGTGCCAGCAGCTCCCGGGGGGGCGAAAGAACCTACGAGCAGTACTTC

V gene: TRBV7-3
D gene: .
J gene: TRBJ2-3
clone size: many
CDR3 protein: CASSSPGRITDTQYF
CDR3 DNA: TGTGCCAGCAGCTCTCCGGGACGCATCACAGATACGCAGTATTTT

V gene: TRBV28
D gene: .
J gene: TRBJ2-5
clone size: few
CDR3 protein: CASSSFGGVVQETQYF
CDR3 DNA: TGTGCCAGCAGTTCCTTCGGGGGAGTCGTCCAAGAGACCCAGTACTTC

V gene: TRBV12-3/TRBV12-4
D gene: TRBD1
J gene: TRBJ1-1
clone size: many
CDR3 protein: CASTTTGSYTEAFF
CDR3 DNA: TGTGCCAGCACGACGACAGGGTCGTACACTGAAGCTTTCTTT